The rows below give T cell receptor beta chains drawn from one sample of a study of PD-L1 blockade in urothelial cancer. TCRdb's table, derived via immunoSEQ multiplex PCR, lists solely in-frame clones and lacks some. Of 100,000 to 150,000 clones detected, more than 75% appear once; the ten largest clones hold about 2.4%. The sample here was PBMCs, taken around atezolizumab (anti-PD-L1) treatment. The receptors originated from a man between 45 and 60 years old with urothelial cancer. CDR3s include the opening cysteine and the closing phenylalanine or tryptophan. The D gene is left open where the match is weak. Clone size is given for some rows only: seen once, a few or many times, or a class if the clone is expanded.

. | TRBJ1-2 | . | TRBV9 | CASSVGWQGPYYGYTF | TGTGCCAGCAGCGTAGGTTGGCAGGGCCCTTACTATGGCTACACCTTC
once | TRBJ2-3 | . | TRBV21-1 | CASSPRGTGTGTDTQYF | TGTGCCAGCAGCCCACGGGGGACAGGAACGGGCACAGATACGCAGTATTTT
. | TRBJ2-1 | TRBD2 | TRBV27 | CATGTGAGGPNEQFF | TGTGCCACAGGGACTGGAGCGGGAGGGCCCAATGAGCAGTTCTTC
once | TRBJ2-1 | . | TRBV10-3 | CAISLANNEQFF | TGTGCCATCAGTTTAGCAAACAATGAGCAGTTCTTC
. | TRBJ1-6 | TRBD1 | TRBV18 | CASSPFQGANSPLHF | TGTGCCAGCTCACCTTTCCAGGGGGCTAATTCACCCCTCCACTTT
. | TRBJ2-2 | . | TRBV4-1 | CASSQDRSRDTGELFF | TGCGCCAGCAGCCAAGACAGGTCCAGGGACACCGGGGAGCTGTTTTTT
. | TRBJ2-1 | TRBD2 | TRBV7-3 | CASSLPAGGTNEQFF | TGTGCCAGCAGCTTGCCAGCGGGAGGGACGAATGAGCAGTTCTTC
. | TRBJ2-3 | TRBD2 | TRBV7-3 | CASSPLAGSTDTQYF | TGTGCCAGCAGCCCTCTAGCGGGGAGCACAGATACGCAGTATTTT
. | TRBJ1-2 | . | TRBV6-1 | CASSEVDSNYGYTF | TGTGCCAGCAGTGAAGTGGACAGTAACTATGGCTACACCTTC
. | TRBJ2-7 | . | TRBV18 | CASSPGQRSSYEQYF | TGTGCCAGCTCACCGGGACAAAGGAGCTCCTACGAGCAGTACTTC
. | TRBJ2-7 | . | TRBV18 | CASSRISPTGAYEQYF | TGTGCCAGCTCACGAATCAGTCCCACCGGGGCCTACGAGCAGTACTTC
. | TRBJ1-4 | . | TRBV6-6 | CASRISGGGRNEKLFF | TGTGCCAGCAGAATCTCTGGAGGAGGGAGGAATGAAAAACTGTTTTTT
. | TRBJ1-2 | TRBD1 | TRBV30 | CAWRRQGVDYGYTF | TGTGCCTGGAGAAGACAGGGAGTGGACTATGGCTACACCTTC
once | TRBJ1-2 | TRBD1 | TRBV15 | CATSRPGQGTYGYTF | TGTGCCACCAGCAGACCGGGACAGGGAACCTATGGCTACACCTTC
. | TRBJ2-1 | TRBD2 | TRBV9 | CASQREKEQFF | TGTGCCAGCCAGCGGGAGAAAGAGCAGTTCTTC
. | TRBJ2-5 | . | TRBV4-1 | CASSLGAVLQETQYF | TGCGCCAGCAGCCTAGGGGCCGTACTGCAAGAGACCCAGTACTTC